This note documents a single T cell receptor (beta chain) sequence. Antigen specificity is unknown. Between the trimmed V and J ends, which lost 5 bases and 0 bases, there was a span of 11 bases. CDR1 is LNHDA, CDR2 SQIVND, per germline (reference sequence). This CDR3 comprises 15 residues. The source of the sample is a study of T cells in Graves' hyperthyroidism and ophthalmopathy. Turning to the study itself: Prior to any treatment, at the point of initial diagnosis, peripheral blood was collected. Regarding the study as a whole: Ophthalmopathy got predicted by the model a median 6.5 months before its onset.

Using RNA transcripts as the source, TCR beta CDR3 regions were amplified. The TCR CDR3 first-round RT-PCR relied on the HTBI primer set. TCRdb ran MiXCR on the multiplex PCR reads and lists one entry per CDR3 protein. The table has fewer than 450,000 distinct CDR3 sequences, about 18% seen once; the top ten hold roughly a third. Patients were aged 18 to 65, had disease duration under 2 months, and had newly diagnosed hyperthyroidism. In making diagnoses, clinical symptoms, serum thyroxine and TRAb, thyroid ultrasound and orbital computed tomography were all used. This TCR derives from a woman aged 25-40 years with Graves' hyperthyroidism that later progressed to Graves' ophthalmopathy. Sequenced: blood. V gene TRBV19 combines with J gene TRBJ2-1, with D unresolved. CDR3 amino acids: CASSPPPSSYNEQFF. The CDR3 nucleotides read TGTGCCAGTAGTCCCCCCCCGAGCTCCTACAATGAGCAGTTCTTC.